A single sample is the source of the 27 T cell receptor beta chains below, sequenced in a study of blood T cell repertoires in COVID-19. Profiled with immunoSEQ multiplex PCR; TCRdb holds only in-frame clones, not every one. Of some 70,000 clones listed, around 87% are singletons. The material sequenced was peripheral blood. These receptors all come from a man aged 50 to 59 with acute or convalescent COVID-19.

A single count supports this clone. This chain connects TRBV29-1 to TRBJ2-1, with 10 bases that match TRBD2. V shed 5 bases, J shed 7 bases, and the junction held 5 bases outside the gene matches. The CDR3 sequence is 13 residues long. Germline-derived CDR1 and CDR2 are SQVTM and ANQGSEA. For the CDR3, the DNA is TGCAGCGTTCGCCCTAGCGGGGGTAATGAGCAGTTCTTC. Translated: CSVRPSGGNEQFF.

The chain couples TRBV7-9 to TRBJ2-1, with D unclear. Trimming removed 2 bases at V and 2 bases at J, with 13 bases between. The germline V gene encodes CDR1 SEHNR and CDR2 FQNEAQ (reference sequence). The CDR3 is 16 amino acids. CDR3 coding DNA: TGTGCCAGCAGCTTATGGGCTGGCGCGACCTACAATGAGCAGTTCTTC. Protein product: CASSLWAGATYNEQFF.

The chain couples TRBV19 to TRBJ2-1; weak D call: TRBD2 (6 bases). The V gene's germline CDR1 is LNHDA and CDR2 SQIVND (reference sequence). CDR3 size: 16 residues. The V end lost 2 bases, the J end lost 0 bases, and 11 bases lay between the germline ends. The DNA of the CDR3 is TGTGCCAGTAGTATAATAACCGGGAGCTCCTACAATGAGCAGTTCTTC. Protein: CASSIITGSSYNEQFF.

The rearrangement joins TRBV19 to TRBJ1-2; D unresolved. Deletions cut 7 bases from V and 1 base from J, with 7 bases between. The CDR3 has 12 residues. Germline CDR1 is LNHDA and CDR2 is SQIVND (reference sequence). The chain's CDR3 is CASTSNNYGYTF. The CDR3, as DNA: TGTGCCAGTACGAGTAATAACTATGGCTACACCTTC.

The CDR3 nucleotides read TGTGCCAGCAGCTTAGGCAGGAGGGCCAGGATCAATGAGCAGTTCTTC. This sequence encodes CASSLGRRARINEQFF. The chain recombines TRBV7-9 with TRBJ2-1, with a possible D match to TRBD2 (6 bases). The CDR3 covers 16 residues. V lost 1 base and J lost 6, with 16 bases in between. Germline V gene data show CDR1 as SEHNR and CDR2 as FQNEAQ (reference sequence).

The chain is built from TRBV21-1 and TRBJ2-7; the table's D call TRBD1 went unverified against the DNA. TRBV21-1 is deemed a pseudogene. The CDR3 totals 14 residues. Here the CDR3 DNA reads TGTGCCAGCAGCAGGCGGCTAGGGGCCTACGAGCAGTACTTC. Translated, it gives CASSRRLGAYEQYF.

The rearrangement joins TRBV24-1 to TRBJ1-2; 7 nucleotides line up with TRBD1. CDR1 and CDR2 (germline): KGHDR, SFDVKD. The junction had 3 bases not matched to a gene; V was cut back by 3 bases and J by 3 bases. The CDR3 covers 14 residues. CDR3 sequence reads: CATSDPGQHYGYTF. CDR3 coding DNA: TGTGCCACCAGTGATCCGGGACAGCACTATGGCTACACCTTC.

This clone was seen only once. Compared with germline, one end of the junction differs, possibly owing to a read error. This chain connects TRBV11-3 to TRBJ2-1; D is unclear. The CDR3 runs 15 residues. Germline V gene lookup returns CDR1 SGHNT and CDR2 YENEEA. CDR3 loop: CTSSSSFGSYNEQFF. The CDR3 region has the DNA TGTACCAGCAGCTCTAGTTTTGGCTCCTACAATGAGCAGTTCTTC.

The rearrangement joins TRBV5-1 to TRBJ1-1; no definite D call. Trimming took off 0 bases at V and 0 bases at J, with 12 bases between the two ends. Germline assignment: CDR1 SGHRS and CDR2 YFSETQ. The CDR3 is 16 amino acids. In nucleotides, the CDR3 is TGCGCCAGCAGCTTGGTCGGGCCGGGGATGAACACTGAAGCTTTCTTT. Protein product: CASSLVGPGMNTEAFF. Together with reference TRBV5-1 and TRBJ1-1, the CDR3 gives the full variable domain: KAGVTQTPRYLIKTRGQQVTLSCSPISGHRSVSWYQQTPGQGLQFLFEYFSETQRNKGNFPGRFSGRQFSNSRSEMNVSTLELGDSALYLCASSLVGPGMNTEAFFGQGTRLTVV.

This rearrangement joins TRBV30 to TRBJ1-1; D is perhaps TRBD1 (5 bases). The ends were cut back, 1 base at V and 0 bases at J, with 12 bases in the middle. The germline V gene encodes CDR1 GTSNPN and CDR2 SVGIG (reference sequence). The CDR3 sequence is 15 residues long. DNA of the CDR3: TGTGCCTGGAGTGGCCCCTCGGACATGAACACTGAAGCTTTCTTT. The encoded protein is CAWSGPSDMNTEAFF.

The V gene is TRBV7-9, the J gene TRBJ2-2, with 9 bases aligning to TRBD2. Trimming took 1 base from V and 3 from J; bases not matched to a gene: 9. CDR1 SEHNR and CDR2 FQNEAQ come from the germline V gene (reference sequence). The CDR3 runs 18 residues. For the CDR3, the DNA is TGTGCCAGCAGCTTAGGAGTAGCGGGAGACGGTTACACCGGGGAGCTGTTTTTT. It codes for CASSLGVAGDGYTGELFF. The full variable domain, its missing parts supplied by reference TRBV7-9 and TRBJ2-2, is DTGVSQNPRHKITKRGQNVTFRCDPISEHNRLYWYRQTLGQGPEFLTYFQNEAQLEKSRLLSDRFSAERPKGSFSTLEIQRTEQGDSAMYLCASSLGVAGDGYTGELFFGEGSRLTVL.

In the case of this clone: An end of the junction differs from the germline gene, which may be a read error. This chain connects TRBV19 to TRBJ1-2; TRBD1 agrees at 8 bases. Germline CDR1 and CDR2: LNHDA and SQIVND (reference sequence). CDR3 length: 15 residues. The CDR3 spells CASTDRGGVNYGYTF. In nucleotides, the CDR3 is TGTGCCAGTACCGACAGGGGCGGTGTTAACTATGGCTACACCTTT. The full variable domain, in which reference TRBV19 and TRBJ1-2 provide the parts outside the CDR3, is DGGITQSPKYLFRKEGQNVTLSCEQNLNHDAMYWYRQDPGQGLRLIYYSQIVNDFQKGDIAEGYSVSREKKESFPLTVTSAQKNPTAFYLCASTDRGGVNYGYTFGSGTRLTVV.

The rearrangement joins TRBV29-1 to TRBJ1-2; 7 bases line up with TRBD1. Germline V CDR1 and CDR2: SQVTM, ANQGSEA. The CDR3 covers 15 residues. Trimming took 2 bases from V and 5 from J; bases not matched to a gene: 11. CDR3 DNA sequence: TGCAGCGTTGAAAAATCGAGACAGGGTGGATATGGCTACACCTTC. Its translation is CSVEKSRQGGYGYTF.

The rearrangement joins TRBV7-2 to TRBJ2-4; 7 bases line up with TRBD2. V lost 1 base, J lost 4 bases, and 7 bases stayed unmatched. Germline loops: CDR1 SGHTA, CDR2 FQGNSA. The CDR3 consists of 16 residues. CDR3 bases: TGTGCCAGCAGCTTAGGGGGGGGGACTGGAAAAAACATTCAGTACTTC. It translates to CASSLGGGTGKNIQYF. Using reference TRBV7-2 and TRBJ2-4 for the parts outside the CDR3, the full variable domain is GAGVSQSPSNKVTEKGKDVELRCDPISGHTALYWYRQSLGQGLEFLIYFQGNSAPDKSGLPSDRFSAERTGGSVSTLTIQRTQQEDSAVYLCASSLGGGTGKNIQYFGAGTRLSVL.

This clone has only one observation. The sample contains more than one DNA sequence encoding this CDR3. The rearrangement joins TRBV5-8 to TRBJ1-1; tentative D call: TRBD1 (6 bases). In germline, CDR1 is SGHTS, CDR2 YDEGEE. Between the trimmed V and J ends, which lost 1 base and 5 bases, there was a span of 6 bases. This CDR3 has 12 residues. The CDR3 region is CASSLRGTEAFF. As DNA, the CDR3 is TGTGCCAGCAGCTTGAGGGGGACTGAAGCTTTCTTT.

V and J are TRBV5-8 and TRBJ1-5, with 9 bases fitting TRBD1. Per the germline V gene, CDR1 is SGHTS and CDR2 is YDEGEE. This CDR3 comprises 19 residues. The J segment lost 0 bases and the V segment lost 0 bases, leaving 10 bases of the junction unmatched. The chain's CDR3 is CASSLGTGALGNSNQPQHF. In DNA form, the CDR3 reads TGTGCCAGCAGCTTGGGGACAGGGGCGTTGGGCAATAGCAATCAGCCCCAGCATTTT.

The chain recombines TRBV6-4 with TRBJ2-5; D is uncertain. There are 13 residues in the CDR3. Trimming shortened V by 5 bases and J by 3 bases, and 10 bases separated the two germline ends. Germline values: CDR1 MRHNA, CDR2 SNTAGT. The CDR3 coding sequence is TGTGCCAGCAGTCCGGAGTCGAAAGAGACCCAGTACTTC. Its protein product is CASSPESKETQYF.

The rearrangement joins TRBV18 to TRBJ1-1; TRBD1 agrees at 10 bases. Germline CDR1 KGHSH, CDR2 LQKENI. V was clipped by 8 bases and J by 1 base; unmatched bases: 7. The CDR3 is 15 amino acids. The CDR3 DNA follows: TGTGCCAGCCGACAGGGGGCAGGGCCGAACACTGAAGCTTTCTTT. It codes for CASRQGAGPNTEAFF.

This chain joins TRBV5-1 and TRBJ1-5, with D unresolved. Germline assignment: CDR1 SGHRS and CDR2 YFSETQ. CDR3 length: 15 amino acids. V lost 0 bases and J lost 2, with 9 bases in between. CDR3: CASSLGPAGNQPQHF. Written as DNA, the CDR3 is TGCGCCAGCAGCTTGGGACCCGCGGGCAATCAGCCCCAGCATTTT.

V gene TRBV24-1 combines with J gene TRBJ2-2, with 9 bases fitting TRBD1. After removal of 5 bases from V and 4 bases from J, the junction contained 7 bases not matched to a gene. CDR3 length: 16 amino acids. Per germline, CDR1 KGHDR and CDR2 SFDVKD. The DNA of the CDR3 is TGTGCCACCAGTGGGACAGGGGATTGGGGCACCGGGGAGCTGTTTTTT. Translation gives CATSGTGDWGTGELFF.

The V call is TRBV15, the J call TRBJ1-2; the match to TRBD1 covers 10 bases. This CDR3 is built from 21 residues. Germline CDR1 is LNHNV and CDR2 is YYDKDF (reference sequence). V lost 5 bases and J lost 3; bases outside the gene matches: 24. The CDR3: CATSSPTSDRDRGGLDYGYTF. The CDR3 DNA is TGTGCCACCAGCTCGCCTACATCAGACCGGGACAGGGGTGGCTTAGACTATGGCTACACCTTC.

The chain uses TRBV4-3 and TRBJ2-2, with 7 bases lining up with TRBD1. Germline trimming cut 2 bases from V and 4 bases from J; bases unmatched to any gene: 7. The CDR3 has 16 residues. Germline loops: CDR1 LGHNA, CDR2 YSLEER. CDR3: CASSQRGRGFTGELFF. CDR3 coding DNA: TGCGCCAGCAGCCAACGCGGCAGGGGGTTCACCGGGGAGCTGTTTTTT.

This chain links TRBV19 with TRBJ1-6; no reliable D call. Germline V gene lookup returns CDR1 LNHDA and CDR2 SQIVND (reference sequence). The CDR3 length is 13 residues. Trimming pared 3 bases from V and 6 bases from J, leaving 6 bases between. The CDR3 DNA sequence: TGTGCCAGTAGTATTTGGAGTAATTCACCCCTCCACTTT. Translation: CASSIWSNSPLHF.

The chain employs TRBV5-5 and TRBJ2-7; D call uncertain. The germline CDR1 and CDR2 sequences are SGHKS and YYEKEE (reference sequence). This CDR3 is 14 amino acids long. V was shortened by 2 bases and J by 9 bases, with 18 bases between the two germline ends. The CDR3 reads CASSFGTALRAQYV. CDR3 bases: TGTGCCAGCAGCTTTGGTACCGCGCTACGAGCGCAGTACGTC.

The V call is TRBV4-3, the J call TRBJ2-7; possibly TRBD2 for D (5 bases). V was clipped by 0 bases and J by 3 bases, with 9 bases between them. This CDR3 region has 14 residues. Germline loops: CDR1 LGHNA, CDR2 YSLEER. The CDR3 spells CASSQDLGSYEQYV. The CDR3 nucleotides are TGCGCCAGCAGCCAAGATTTGGGGAGCTACGAGCAGTACGTC.

The gene calls are TRBV5-1 and TRBJ2-1; D gene uncertain. V lost 2 bases, J lost 8 bases, and 17 bases lay in between. Germline V gene data show CDR1 as SGHRS and CDR2 as YFSETQ. This CDR3 is built from 15 residues. CDR3 amino acids: CASSLEQIPTDEQFF. The CDR3 DNA is TGCGCCAGCAGCTTAGAACAGATACCTACGGATGAGCAGTTCTTC.

Sample share makes this clone medium-sized. The J gene is TRBJ2-1, the V gene TRBV5-8, with D possibly TRBD1 on 6 matching bases. Trimming took 2 bases from V and 4 from J, leaving 7 bases between them. CDR1 and CDR2 (germline): SGHTS, YDEGEE. The length of the CDR3 is 13 residues. Here the CDR3 DNA reads TGTGCCAGCAGCTTAACAGGGTACAATGAGCAGTTCTTC. Its translation: CASSLTGYNEQFF.